This passage covers 26 T cell receptor beta chains from one sample sequenced in a study of T cells after posttransplantation cyclophosphamide. Busulfan-fludarabine conditioning, marrow transplant, and cyclophosphamide on days +3 and +4 were administered. Produced via immunoSEQ multiplex PCR; TCRdb's table is partial and in-frame only. This sample yields fewer than 20,000 clones, of which roughly 93% are seen a single time; more than 0.45% belongs to the top ten. The specimen comprised CD4+ T cells sorted from blood, sampled after allogeneic stem cell transplant with posttransplant cyclophosphamide. The receptors were sampled from a male patient aged 55 to 69 who received an allogeneic stem cell transplant from a related donor and was CMV-positive. A subset of T cells may come from the graft donor.

The chain couples TRBV11-2 to TRBJ1-6, with D perhaps matching TRBD1 (5 bases). Germline V CDR1 and CDR2: SGHAT, FQNNGV. This CDR3 spans 14 amino acids. The V end was cut by 3 bases, the J end by 10 bases, with 13 bases between. This chain's CDR3 is CASSFPAGGSPLHF. Here the CDR3 DNA reads TGTGCCAGCAGCTTCCCCGCGGGGGGGTCACCCCTCCACTTT.

V usage is TRBV28 and J usage is TRBJ1-2; D remains ambiguous. The CDR3 covers 15 residues. In germline, CDR1 is MDHEN, CDR2 SYDVKM. V shed 1 base and J shed 4 bases, with 13 bases lying between them. CDR3 sequence (DNA): TGTGCCAGCAGTTTATCAAGTTCCCGGGGCTATGGCTACACCTTC. Translation gives CASSLSSSRGYGYTF.

The table lists this clone with a few counts. V usage is TRBV27 and J usage is TRBJ2-5; 7 positions agree with TRBD2. The germline V gene has CDR1 MNHEY and CDR2 SMNVEV (reference sequence). The V segment lost 8 bases and the J segment 4 bases; nucleotides outside the gene matches: 7. The CDR3 covers 13 residues. CDR3 bases: TGTGCCAGCGCCAGGGAGCGGGGAGAGACCCAGTACTTC. Protein product: CASARERGETQYF.

This clone has only one observation. The chain combines TRBV7-9 with TRBJ2-5, with 15 positions matching TRBD2. This CDR3 spans 15 amino acids. The germline CDR1 and CDR2 sequences are SEHNR and FQNEAQ (reference sequence). The ends lost 8 bases at V and 4 bases at J; junction bases unmatched: 5. In nucleotides, the CDR3 is TGTGCCAGCCGATGGACTAGCGGGGGGGCAGAGACCCAGTACTTC. It codes for CASRWTSGGAETQYF.

J is TRBJ1-3 and V is TRBV4-1, with unresolved D. This CDR3 spans 16 amino acids. Germline V gives CDR1 MGHRA, CDR2 YSYEKL. The ends were cut back, 2 bases at V and 1 base at J, with 12 bases in the middle. The CDR3 protein is CASSQKGRESGNTIYF. The CDR3 coding sequence is TGCGCCAGCAGCCAAAAAGGGAGGGAATCTGGAAACACCATATATTTT.

The chain combines TRBV11-1 with TRBJ2-2; no clear D. CDR1 and CDR2 from the germline V gene are SGHAT and FQDESV (reference sequence). The CDR3 extends over 14 amino acids. Trimming shortened V by 2 bases and J by 1 base, and 5 bases separated the two germline ends. CDR3 in amino acids: CASSLLENTGELFF. CDR3 coding DNA: TGTGCCAGCAGCTTACTAGAGAACACCGGGGAGCTGTTTTTT.

The genes are TRBV2 and TRBJ2-1, with 8 nucleotides matching TRBD2. The CDR3 has 14 residues. In germline, CDR1 is SNHLY, CDR2 FYNNEI. Trimming took 1 base from V and 4 from J; bases not matched to a gene: 0. The DNA for the CDR3 is TGTGCCAGCAGTGAAGGCGGGGGGTACAATGAGCAGTTCTTC. Translated, it gives CASSEGGGYNEQFF.

The CDR3 bases are TGTGCCTGGAGTGTAATAGAACTAGATTTTAACGAGCAGTACTTC. Its protein product is CAWSVIELDFNEQYF. This rearrangement joins TRBV30 to TRBJ2-7, with D tentatively TRBD2 (5 bases). Trimming took off 0 bases at V and 5 bases at J, with 17 bases between the two ends. Germline V lookup: CDR1 GTSNPN, CDR2 SVGIG (reference sequence). This CDR3 is built from 15 residues.

The chain has TRBV7-2 and TRBJ1-6, with D maybe TRBD1 (6 bases). Trimming removed 5 bases from V and 10 bases from J, with 15 bases in between. The CDR3 totals 14 residues. Germline V gene lookup returns CDR1 SGHTA and CDR2 FQGNSA. CDR3 sequence: CASSQQQGRSPLHF. CDR3 nucleotide sequence: TGTGCCAGCAGCCAACAACAGGGACGGTCACCCCTCCACTTT.

The chain joins TRBV6-5 to TRBJ1-1, with D perhaps matching TRBD1 (5 bases). Deletions cut 5 bases from V and 2 bases from J, with 15 bases between. The germline CDR1 and CDR2 sequences are MNHEY and SVGAGI. This CDR3 contains 15 residues. CDR3 bases: TGTGCCAGCAGTCGGGGAGGGGCGCGTAACACTGAAGCTTTCTTT. As protein: CASSRGGARNTEAFF.

This clone was counted a few times. The chain has TRBV10-3 and TRBJ1-4; 7 nucleotides align to TRBD1. The CDR3 sequence is 14 residues long. From germline, CDR1 is ENHRY and CDR2 SYGVKD. The V and J ends lost 6 bases and 7 bases, in that order; junction bases with no gene match: 8. CDR3 nucleotide sequence: TGTGCCATCAGCGTTGACAGGGTACGTGAAAAACTGTTTTTT. Protein: CAISVDRVREKLFF.

J is TRBJ2-5 and V is TRBV5-1; D is unclear. TRBJ2-7 explains the end of the DNA better; the J call may be wrong. Germline V gene lookup returns CDR1 SGHRS and CDR2 YFSETQ. The CDR3 is 14 amino acids. CDR3 residues: CASSLGLYLYEQYF. The CDR3 coding sequence is TGCGCCAGCAGCTTGGGGTTATATCTTTACGAGCAGTACTTC.

The chain is built from TRBV28 and TRBJ2-3, with TRBD1 matching 7 bases. Looked up from germline, CDR1 is MDHEN and CDR2 is SYDVKM. V lost 7 bases and J lost 10; bases outside the gene matches: 5. The length of the CDR3 is 11 residues. The CDR3 nucleotides read TGTGCCAGCATCCGGGGACAGTCGCAGTATTTT. Translating it yields CASIRGQSQYF.

The gene calls are TRBV7-3 and TRBJ2-5, with 16 bases fitting TRBD2. The CDR3 sequence is 17 residues long. Germline-derived CDR1 and CDR2 are SGHTA and FQGTGA. J lost 7 bases, V lost 5 bases, and 10 bases had no gene match. The CDR3 DNA reads as TGTGCCAGCAGCCCGCCGGGACTAGCGGGGGGGATGGGGACCCAGTACTTC. Translated, it gives CASSPPGLAGGMGTQYF.

J is TRBJ1-2 and V is TRBV6-5, with a possible D match to TRBD1 (5 bases). V was pared by 0 bases and J by 8 bases, with 19 bases between. Per the germline V gene, CDR1 is MNHEY and CDR2 is SVGAGI. The CDR3 is 16 residues long. The CDR3 DNA is TGTGCCAGCAGTTACTCCGGGGACTCGAGACTGGGGGGCTACACCTTC. Protein sequence: CASSYSGDSRLGGYTF.

The chain recombines TRBV19 with TRBJ1-1, with TRBD1 as a possible D gene (6 bases). V was pared by 5 bases and J by 2 bases, with 18 bases between. The CDR3 spans 16 residues. The germline V gene has CDR1 LNHDA and CDR2 SQIVND (reference sequence). As DNA, the CDR3 is TGTGCCAGTAGTTACCACAGAACAGGGAGAAACACTGAAGCTTTCTTT. It codes for CASSYHRTGRNTEAFF.

The rearrangement links TRBV4-3 to TRBJ1-5, with a tentative D call TRBD1 (6 bases). Germline V gene lookup returns CDR1 LGHNA and CDR2 YSLEER. The CDR3 has 13 amino acids. Trimming left V 8 bases short and J 5 bases short, with 13 bases between. For the CDR3, the DNA is TGCGCCAGCGGAAACAGGGTTGATCAGCCCCAGCATTTT. Amino acids: CASGNRVDQPQHF.

The J gene is TRBJ2-7, the V gene TRBV7-2, with D uncertain. Looked up from germline, CDR1 is SGHTA and CDR2 is FQGNSA. Trimming left V 0 bases short and J 0 bases short, with 15 bases between. The CDR3 runs 17 residues. CDR3 sequence: CASSLAVSPESSYEQYF. The DNA for the CDR3 is TGTGCCAGCAGCTTAGCGGTGTCACCCGAGAGCTCCTACGAGCAGTACTTC.

The chain joins TRBV10-2 to TRBJ2-6; 9 bases match TRBD1. This CDR3 contains 17 residues. Germline CDR1 and CDR2: WSHSY and SAAADI. With 3 bases clipped from V and 2 bases from J, the junction kept 5 bases outside the gene matches. CDR3 loop: CASSDEQGAAGANVLTF. DNA for the CDR3: TGCGCCAGCAGTGATGAACAGGGGGCGGCTGGGGCCAACGTCCTGACTTTC.

V is TRBV25-1 and J is TRBJ1-2, with 7 bases aligning to TRBD1. CDR3 size: 11 residues. Germline V CDR1 and CDR2: MGHDK, SYGVNS. The J segment lost 13 bases and the V segment lost 6 bases, leaving 8 bases of the junction unmatched. The CDR3 sequence: CASRGRQGVTF. The DNA for the CDR3 is TGTGCCAGCAGGGGGAGACAGGGTGTCACCTTC.

The V call is TRBV4-2, the J call TRBJ1-2; unclear D gene. CDR1 is LGHNA, CDR2 YNFKEQ, per germline. With 3 bases removed from V and 3 bases from J, the gap between germline ends came to 20 bases. CDR3 length: 17 residues. This chain's CDR3 is CASSHSLAEGADYGYTF. CDR3 nucleotides: TGTGCCAGCAGCCACTCTCTGGCCGAGGGCGCGGACTATGGCTACACCTTC.

The table lists this clone with a count of one. V is TRBV20-1 and J is TRBJ2-2, with a tentative D call TRBD1 (6 bases). There are 11 residues in the CDR3. Trimming took off 4 bases at V and 7 bases at J, with 7 bases between the two ends. Germline CDR1 reads DFQATT; CDR2 reads SNEGSKA (reference sequence). The CDR3 DNA reads TGCAGTGCTACCAGGGGCGGGGAGCTGTTTTTT. Protein sequence: CSATRGGELFF.

The CDR3 coding sequence is TGTGCCAGTAGAGGGAGAAACATTCAGTACTTC. Translated, it gives CASRGRNIQYF. The chain carries TRBV19 and TRBJ2-4; D may be TRBD2 (5 bases). Deletions cut 6 bases from V and 6 bases from J, with 6 bases between. Germline lookup yields CDR1 LNHDA and CDR2 SQIVND (reference sequence). This CDR3 region has 11 residues.

The chain joins TRBV29-1 to TRBJ2-1; possibly TRBD1 for D (7 bases). Trimming cost V 7 bases and J 0 bases, with 13 bases left between them. Looked up from germline, CDR1 is SQVTM and CDR2 is ANQGSEA. The CDR3 sequence is 14 residues long. Here the CDR3 reads CSGQGLGSYNEQFF. As DNA, the CDR3 is TGCAGCGGACAGGGACTGGGCTCCTACAATGAGCAGTTCTTC.

This clone occurred once. The J gene is TRBJ2-3, the V gene TRBV9, with 9 bases aligning to TRBD1. The CDR3 spans 15 residues. The ends lost 0 bases at V and 5 bases at J; junction bases unmatched: 4. Germline V gene sequence: CDR1 SGDLS, CDR2 YYNGEE. CDR3 in DNA: TGTGCCAGCAGCGTAGAGACAGGGGGTATAGATACGCAGTATTTT. This codes for CASSVETGGIDTQYF.

This chain connects TRBV28 to TRBJ1-6, with 7 bases matching TRBD1. There are 22 residues in the CDR3. Trimming took 2 bases from V and 7 from J; bases not matched to a gene: 26. Germline V gene data show CDR1 as MDHEN and CDR2 as SYDVKM. CDR3 coding DNA: TGTGCCAGCAGTTTACTGGGGACAGTCACCCAATGGGTTTTGGGCCGCAATTCACCCCTCCACTTT. It encodes CASSLLGTVTQWVLGRNSPLHF.